The entry below gives a single TCR beta chain sequence along with its context. In its sample, this clonotype was seen a few times. Its antigen is not yet known. Base qualities are not provided; no much larger clone lies one nucleotide away. The treatment or condition label for this specimen denotes: in vitro stimulation with specific CMV peptide epitopes to enrich CMV-specific T cells. From its cysteine to its phenylalanine, the CDR3 spans 15 amino acids. The retained sequence is limited to the CDR3, 45 bases, with the frame set at the first base. The germline V gene encodes CDR1 SGHTA and CDR2 FQGNSA. The V and J ends are trimmed by 8 bases and 0 bases, leaving 11 bases between them. The sample originates from a study of T cell repertoires in cytomegalovirus infection (dated by TCRdb to between 2018 and 2021). Notes on the research overall: Alongside well-studied HLA-B-restricted epitopes, the peptide stimulations were aimed at recently identified HLA-C-restricted CMV epitopes, whose presentation resists viral immunomodulation. Donor HLA type was relevant to the analysis, as public TCR beta signatures indicated carriage of CMV infection together with the matching HLA type.

The investigation overall reported the following: Cumulative frequency of public TCR beta family members discriminated carriers of CMV infection plus the relevant HLA type in this cohort and an independent 352-donor cohort. The ex vivo response was dominated by HLA-C-restricted CMV-specific TCR beta clonotypes, which also provided the single most frequent clonotype in two of eight donors.

Instrument used: Illumina HiSeq 1500. TCRdb reanalyzed the raw reads on its own, using fastp at Q25 for trimming and MiXCR for clone calling, and kept in-frame beta chains. For every CDR3 protein sequence, its rows merge into one entry that carries the most common genes and DNA. The table for this sample lists around 570,000 distinct CDR3 sequences; roughly 42% of them were counted only once. The top ten clones comprise 48% of the sample. The specimen was cultured PBMCs, collected from culture after CMV antigen stimulation. The rearranged segments are TRBV7-2 and TRBJ1-6, and perhaps TRBD1 as D gene, on 5 matching bases. The TCR was taken from a human donor in good health (CMV status not recorded). Some clones in this sample may be carry-over from other donors' samples. In nucleotide form, the sequence is TGTGCCAGCGGTCAGGGTGGCTCCTATAATTCACCCCTCCACTTT. The encoded protein is CASGQGGSYNSPLHF.